The rows below give T cell receptor beta chains drawn from one sample of a study of beta chain features in type 1 diabetes. The table came from immunoSEQ multiplex PCR; TCRdb's copy has only in-frame clones and leaves some out. The sample includes a few hundred thousand clones, approximately 14% of them seen just once. Sequenced input: naive CD4+ T cells from blood. All receptors come from a man aged 25 to 40 in good health. Both conserved end residues are part of each CDR3. A D gene is named only where the DNA matches it firmly. A clone size is listed for some rows: how often the clone was seen (once, few, many), or a class if it is expanded.

V gene,clone size,J gene,D gene,CDR3 protein,CDR3 DNA
TRBV5-1,.,TRBJ2-1,TRBD1,CASSRGQGWYNEQFF,TGCGCCAGCAGCCGCGGACAGGGTTGGTACAATGAGCAGTTCTTC
TRBV28,few,TRBJ1-4,.,CASRVSREKLFF,TGTGCCTCGCGGGTTAGTCGTGAAAAACTGTTTTTT
TRBV11-2,few,TRBJ2-3,.,CASSLDSGRSPDTQYF,TGTGCCAGCAGCTTAGATTCCGGAAGGTCTCCAGATACGCAGTATTTT
TRBV7-3,few,TRBJ2-3,TRBD1,CASSPTGPPADTQYF,TGTGCCAGCAGCCCGACAGGGCCCCCGGCAGATACGCAGTATTTT
TRBV27,.,TRBJ2-1,.,CASSLQAHWDEQFF,TGTGCCAGCAGTTTACAGGCTCACTGGGATGAGCAGTTCTTC
TRBV7-2,.,TRBJ2-3,TRBD2,CASRRLAGRSDTQYF,TGTGCCAGCAGGCGACTAGCGGGACGGTCAGATACGCAGTATTTT
TRBV9,.,TRBJ2-1,TRBD1,CASTSEGAPYNEQFF,TGTGCCAGCACCAGTGAGGGGGCCCCCTACAATGAGCAGTTCTTC
TRBV2,few,TRBJ1-2,.,CASNPGIPRSGYTF,TGTGCCAGCAATCCGGGGATCCCTAGGAGTGGCTACACCTTC
TRBV19,few,TRBJ2-2,TRBD2,CASSYSGDTGELFF,TGTGCCAGTAGCTATAGCGGGGACACCGGGGAGCTGTTTTTT
TRBV2,.,TRBJ2-2,.,CASSAGNTGELFF,TGTGCCAGCAGTGCAGGGAACACCGGGGAGCTGTTTTTT
TRBV13,few,TRBJ2-3,.,CASSWDLRADTQYF,TGTGCCAGCAGCTGGGACCTCAGGGCAGATACGCAGTATTTT
TRBV7-9,few,TRBJ2-5,.,CASSKPRESETQYF,TGTGCCAGCAGCAAACCTCGGGAGTCGGAGACCCAGTACTTC
TRBV7-2,few,TRBJ2-3,TRBD2,CASSSAGAYTDTQYF,TGTGCCAGCAGCTCAGCGGGGGCCTACACAGATACGCAGTATTTT
TRBV6-5,.,TRBJ2-1,.,CASSRGLHNEQFF,TGTGCCAGCAGCCGGGGACTGCACAATGAGCAGTTCTTC
TRBV7-6,.,TRBJ2-7,.,CASSSYSGRQQYF,TGTGCCAGCAGCTCCTACTCGGGGAGGCAGCAGTACTTC
TRBV14,few,TRBJ2-3,.,CASSLTWGDTQYF,TGTGCCAGCAGCCTAACCTGGGGGGATACGCAGTATTTT
TRBV7-2,.,TRBJ1-4,.,CASSLARGAGEKLFF,TGTGCCAGCAGCCTAGCCAGGGGAGCGGGTGAAAAACTGTTTTTT
TRBV7-9,.,TRBJ2-5,.,CASSLVGAQTQYF,TGTGCCAGCAGCTTAGTAGGTGCCCAGACCCAGTACTTC
TRBV9,.,TRBJ2-5,.,CASSPGRVGETQYF,TGTGCCAGCAGCCCGGGACGGGTGGGAGAGACCCAGTACTTC
TRBV4-1,.,TRBJ2-2,.,CASSQDGRGSGGELFF,TGCGCCAGCAGCCAAGATGGAAGAGGGTCGGGCGGGGAGCTGTTTTTT
TRBV10-3,few,TRBJ2-1,.,CAISVGTGFQFF,TGTGCCATCAGTGTGGGTACGGGGTTTCAGTTCTTC
TRBV28,few,TRBJ2-1,.,CATTGLHSNEQFF,TGTGCCACCACGGGACTCCATTCCAATGAGCAGTTCTTC
TRBV7-2,few,TRBJ2-7,.,CASSPPNRGVYEQYF,TGTGCCAGCAGCCCACCGAACCGAGGGGTCTACGAGCAGTACTTC
TRBV27,.,TRBJ2-3,.,CASSLGGWGDTQYF,TGTGCCAGCAGTCTGGGGGGCTGGGGAGATACGCAGTATTTT
TRBV9,few,TRBJ1-6,.,CASSVDPTLGHSSYNSPLHF,TGTGCCAGCAGCGTAGACCCTACCCTGGGACACAGCTCCTATAATTCACCCCTCCACTTT
TRBV4-2,.,TRBJ1-2,.,CASTTGTTPLNYGYTF,TGTGCCAGCACCACGGGGACAACGCCTCTTAACTATGGCTACACCTTC
TRBV4-1,.,TRBJ2-1,.,CASSQGGGKISYNEQFF,TGCGCCAGCAGCCAAGGAGGCGGTAAAATATCCTACAATGAGCAGTTCTTC
TRBV5-1,few,TRBJ2-3,.,CASSRLGFTDTQYF,TGCGCCAGCAGCCGACTTGGTTTCACAGATACGCAGTATTTT
TRBV7-2,.,TRBJ1-1,.,CASSLVILQLNTEAFF,TGTGCCAGCAGCTTAGTCATTTTACAGCTGAACACTGAAGCTTTCTTT
TRBV10-3,.,TRBJ2-5,.,CAISQSGSGETQYF,TGTGCCATCAGCCAATCTGGTTCGGGAGAGACCCAGTACTTC
TRBV21-1,.,TRBJ2-5,.,CASRNGGNQETQYF,TGTGCCAGCAGGAATGGGGGCAACCAAGAGACCCAGTACTTC
TRBV29-1,few,TRBJ1-2,.,CSVFTGNIYGYTF,TGCAGCGTTTTTACCGGAAACATTTATGGCTACACCTTC
TRBV29-1,.,TRBJ1-2,.,CSVDLESYGYTF,TGCAGCGTTGATCTGGAAAGCTATGGCTACACCTTC
TRBV30,few,TRBJ2-3,.,CAWTGGADTQYF,TGTGCCTGGACTGGTGGAGCAGATACGCAGTATTTT
TRBV28,.,TRBJ1-1,.,CASSPRTEAFF,TGTGCCAGCAGTCCCCGCACTGAAGCTTTCTTT
TRBV6-5,.,TRBJ2-2,.,CASSPRGPGELFF,TGTGCCAGCAGTCCCCGTGGTCCCGGGGAGCTGTTTTTT
TRBV6-5,.,TRBJ1-1,TRBD1,CASRGTGATEAFF,TGTGCCAGCAGAGGGACAGGGGCGACTGAAGCTTTCTTT
TRBV7-3,.,TRBJ2-1,TRBD2,CASSLGRAGGVSEQFF,TGTGCCAGCAGCTTAGGTCGTGCGGGAGGGGTTTCGGAGCAGTTCTTC
TRBV9,.,TRBJ2-1,TRBD2,CASSGLAGGVNEQFF,TGTGCCAGCAGCGGACTCGCGGGAGGTGTCAATGAGCAGTTCTTC
TRBV4-1,few,TRBJ1-1,.,CASSQRPGAGASTTEAFF,TGCGCCAGCAGCCAAAGGCCCGGTGCAGGGGCGTCTACGACTGAAGCTTTCTTT
TRBV4-3,.,TRBJ1-2,TRBD1,CASSRILTDRAYGYTF,TGCGCCAGCAGCCGAATACTTACGGACAGGGCCTATGGCTACACCTTC
TRBV30,.,TRBJ1-1,TRBD1,CAWSAGTENTEAFF,TGTGCCTGGAGCGCCGGGACAGAAAACACTGAAGCTTTCTTT
TRBV18,.,TRBJ2-1,.,CASAPNVQGRNEQFF,TGTGCCAGCGCACCCAACGTACAGGGTAGGAATGAGCAGTTCTTC
TRBV7-2,few,TRBJ1-2,.,CASSSQPGFPSYTF,TGTGCCAGCAGCTCACAACCTGGGTTTCCCAGCTACACCTTC
TRBV20-1,few,TRBJ2-1,.,CSPSSNEQFF,TGCAGCCCCTCGAGCAATGAGCAGTTCTTC
TRBV27,few,TRBJ1-5,TRBD1,CASSSVTGVGSNQPQHF,TGTGCCAGCAGTTCGGTGACAGGGGTTGGGAGCAATCAGCCCCAGCATTTT
TRBV5-6,.,TRBJ1-2,TRBD1,CASSSGQGPSNYGYTF,TGTGCCAGCAGCTCGGGACAGGGGCCATCTAACTATGGCTACACCTTC